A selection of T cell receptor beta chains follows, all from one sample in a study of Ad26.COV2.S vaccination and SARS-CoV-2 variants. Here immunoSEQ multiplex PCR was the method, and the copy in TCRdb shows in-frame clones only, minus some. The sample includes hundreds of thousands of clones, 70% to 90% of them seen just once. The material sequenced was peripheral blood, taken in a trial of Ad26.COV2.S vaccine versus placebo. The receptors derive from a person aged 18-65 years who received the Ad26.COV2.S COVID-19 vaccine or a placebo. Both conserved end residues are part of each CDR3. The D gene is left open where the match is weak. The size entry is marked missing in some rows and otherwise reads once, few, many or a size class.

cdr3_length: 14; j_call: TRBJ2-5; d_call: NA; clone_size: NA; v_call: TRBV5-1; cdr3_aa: CASSLYGGWETQYF; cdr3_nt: TGCGCCAGCAGCTTGTACGGGGGCTGGGAGACCCAGTACTTC
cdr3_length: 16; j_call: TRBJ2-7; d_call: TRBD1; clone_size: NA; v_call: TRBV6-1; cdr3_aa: CASSGGQGSYVHEQYF; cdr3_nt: TGTGCCAGCAGTGGGGGACAGGGGAGCTATGTCCACGAGCAGTACTTC
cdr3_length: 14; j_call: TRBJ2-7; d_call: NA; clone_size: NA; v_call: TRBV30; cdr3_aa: CAWKRSGVSYEQYF; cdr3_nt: TGTGCCTGGAAGCGTTCTGGGGTCTCCTACGAGCAGTACTTC
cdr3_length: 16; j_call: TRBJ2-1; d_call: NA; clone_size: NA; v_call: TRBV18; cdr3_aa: CASSPRGVQLGNEQFF; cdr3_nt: TGTGCCAGCTCACCACGGGGCGTGCAGCTAGGCAATGAGCAGTTCTTC
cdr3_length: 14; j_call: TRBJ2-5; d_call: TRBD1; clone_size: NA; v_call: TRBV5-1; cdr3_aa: CASSWQGAQETQYF; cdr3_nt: TGCGCCAGCAGCTGGCAGGGGGCTCAAGAGACCCAGTACTTC
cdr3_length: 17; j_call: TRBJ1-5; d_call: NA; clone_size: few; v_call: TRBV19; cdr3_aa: CASSITPGIGGNQPQHF; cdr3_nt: TGTGCCAGTAGTATAACCCCGGGGATTGGCGGCAATCAGCCCCAGCATTTT
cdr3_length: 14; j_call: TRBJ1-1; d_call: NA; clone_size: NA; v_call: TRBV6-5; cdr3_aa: CASSYLGMNTEAFF; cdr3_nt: TGTGCCAGCAGTTACCTTGGGATGAACACTGAAGCTTTCTTT
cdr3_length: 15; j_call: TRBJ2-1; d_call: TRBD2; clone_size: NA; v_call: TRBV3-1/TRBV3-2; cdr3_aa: CASSRAGGLNNEQFF; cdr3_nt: TGTGCCAGCAGCCGAGCGGGGGGGCTTAACAATGAGCAGTTCTTC
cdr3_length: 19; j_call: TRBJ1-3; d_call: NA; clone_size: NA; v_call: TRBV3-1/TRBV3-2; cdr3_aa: CASSDINYRQSSSGNTIYF; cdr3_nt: TGTGCCAGCAGCGACATTAACTATAGACAGTCCTCCTCTGGAAACACCATATATTTT
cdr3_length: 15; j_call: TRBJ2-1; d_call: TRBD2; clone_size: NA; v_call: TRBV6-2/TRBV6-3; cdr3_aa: CASSPGLAGASEQFF; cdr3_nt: TGTGCCAGCAGCCCCGGACTAGCGGGGGCGAGTGAGCAGTTCTTC
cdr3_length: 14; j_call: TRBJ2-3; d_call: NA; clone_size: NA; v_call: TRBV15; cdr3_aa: CATSRRDFTDTQYF; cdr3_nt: TGTGCCACCAGCAGAAGGGACTTCACAGATACGCAGTATTTT
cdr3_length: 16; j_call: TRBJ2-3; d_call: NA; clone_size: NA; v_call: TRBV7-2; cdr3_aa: CASSLVAGAYTDTQYF; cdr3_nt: TGTGCCAGCAGCTTAGTGGCAGGGGCGTATACAGATACGCAGTATTTT
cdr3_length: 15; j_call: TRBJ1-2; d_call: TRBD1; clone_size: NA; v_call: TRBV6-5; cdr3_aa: CASQTGGAYNYGYTF; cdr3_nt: TGTGCCAGTCAGACAGGGGGCGCCTATAACTATGGCTACACCTTC
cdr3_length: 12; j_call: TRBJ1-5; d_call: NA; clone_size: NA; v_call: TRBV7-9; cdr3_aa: CASSLGEGPQHF; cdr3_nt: TGTGCCAGCAGCTTAGGGGAGGGGCCCCAGCATTTT
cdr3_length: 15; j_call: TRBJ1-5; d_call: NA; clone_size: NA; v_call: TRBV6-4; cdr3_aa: CASSEGGGAGQPQHF; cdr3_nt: TGTGCCAGCAGTGAGGGAGGGGGAGCGGGACAGCCCCAGCATTTT
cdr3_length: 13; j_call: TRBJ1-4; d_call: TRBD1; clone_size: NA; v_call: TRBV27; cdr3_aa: CASSLNRGLELFF; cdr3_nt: TGTGCCAGCAGTTTAAACAGGGGGTTAGAACTGTTTTTT
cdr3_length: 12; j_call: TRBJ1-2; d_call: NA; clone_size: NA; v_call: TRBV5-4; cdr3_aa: CASSLSLGGYTF; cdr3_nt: TGTGCCAGCAGCTTGTCTCTGGGTGGCTACACCTTC
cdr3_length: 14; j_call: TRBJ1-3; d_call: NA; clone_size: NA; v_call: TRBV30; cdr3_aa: CAWSVGGSGNTIYF; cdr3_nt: TGTGCCTGGAGTGTGGGGGGTTCTGGAAACACCATATATTTT
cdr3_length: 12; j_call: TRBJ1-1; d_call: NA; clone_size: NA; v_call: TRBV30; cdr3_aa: CAWSPTNTEAFF; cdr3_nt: TGTGCCTGGAGTCCGACGAACACTGAAGCTTTCTTT
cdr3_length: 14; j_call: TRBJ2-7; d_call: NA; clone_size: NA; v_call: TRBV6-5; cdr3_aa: CASSYNQGPYEQYF; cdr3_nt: TGTGCCAGCAGTTACAACCAGGGCCCCTACGAGCAGTACTTC
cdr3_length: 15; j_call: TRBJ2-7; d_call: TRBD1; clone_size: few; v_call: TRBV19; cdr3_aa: CASSIGTGGNYEQYF; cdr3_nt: TGTGCCAGTAGTATTGGGACAGGGGGAAACTACGAGCAGTACTTC
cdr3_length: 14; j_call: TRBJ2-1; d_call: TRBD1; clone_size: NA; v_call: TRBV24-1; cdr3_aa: CATSARDRGNEQFF; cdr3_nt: TGTGCCACCAGTGCCCGGGACAGGGGCAATGAGCAGTTCTTC